These T cell receptor beta chains were read from a single sample in a study of cytomegalovirus exposure and HLA in healthy donors. The protocol was immunoSEQ multiplex PCR, while the TCRdb copy is restricted to in-frame clones and leaves out a portion. The repertoire holds about 100,000 clones, with about three quarters as singletons. Sequencing was carried out using PBMCs. The receptors originated from a middle-aged man in good health and CMV-seronegative. The CDR3 runs from the conserved cysteine through the conserved F or W. Each record gives: J gene, V gene, clone size, D gene, CDR3 DNA, CDR3 protein. The D gene is left open where the match is weak. Clone sizes are given selectively: once, few, many, or a class where the clone is expanded.

>TRBJ1-4|TRBV6-4|few|TRBD1
TGTGCCAGCAGTCCGGACAGGGTTACCGGAAAACTGTTTTTT
CASSPDRVTGKLFF
>TRBJ2-1|TRBV7-9|-|TRBD2
TGTGCCAGCAGCTGGGGACTAGCGGGGGGGCCTTCCTACAATGAGCAGTTCTTC
CASSWGLAGGPSYNEQFF
>TRBJ1-2|TRBV9|-|-
TGTGCCAGCAGCGTAGGGAGTAGCTATGGCTACACCTTC
CASSVGSSYGYTF
>TRBJ1-5|TRBV6-5|few|-
TGTGCCAGCTCTCAGGGGAGAGTTCAGCCCCAGCATTTT
CASSQGRVQPQHF
>TRBJ2-2|TRBV4-1|-|-
TGCGCCAGCAGCCGAACCCCCGGGACACAGAACACCGGGGAGCTGTTTTTT
CASSRTPGTQNTGELFF
>TRBJ2-7|TRBV28|-|-
TGTGCCAGCAGTTTCGGCCCGACAGCCCACGAGCAGTACTTC
CASSFGPTAHEQYF
>TRBJ2-5|TRBV7-9|few|-
TGTGCCAGCAGCTTTATTGGCGAGACCCAGTACTTC
CASSFIGETQYF
>TRBJ2-2|TRBV4-3|-|TRBD2
TGCGCCAGCAGCCAAGATCCAGCGGGGGGGTTCCCCGGGGAGCTGTTTTTT
CASSQDPAGGFPGELFF
>TRBJ2-7|TRBV6-5|-|-
TGTGCCAGCAGAGGACCAGGGGTCTCCTACGAGCAGTACTTC
CASRGPGVSYEQYF
>TRBJ1-5|TRBV7-6|-|-
TGTGCCAGCAGCTTAGATGTTGGCAGTGAACAGCCCCAGCATTTT
CASSLDVGSEQPQHF
>TRBJ1-2|TRBV28|once|TRBD1
TGTGCCAGCAGCCCGGCGTCAGGGGGCCGAATCCGCTACACCTTC
CASSPASGGRIRYTF
>TRBJ2-1|TRBV6-5|-|-
TGTGCCAGCAGTTACTCGGGGCAGGGGCTCTACAATGAGCAGTTCTTC
CASSYSGQGLYNEQFF
>TRBJ1-2|TRBV7-2|-|TRBD1
TGTGCCAGCAGCTTAGCCCCTGGACAGGGGGATTATGGCTACACCTTC
CASSLAPGQGDYGYTF
>TRBJ2-7|TRBV7-2|-|-
TGTGCCAGCAGCTTAGAACAGAGGTGGACTACCAAGCAGTACTTC
CASSLEQRWTTKQYF
>TRBJ1-1|TRBV4-1|-|-
TGCGCCAGCAGCCTCGTGGACAGACAGAACACTGAAGCTTTCTTT
CASSLVDRQNTEAFF
>TRBJ1-6|TRBV4-2|-|-
TGTGCCAGCAGCCAAGACGCAGGGCGAGGTTCACCCCTCCACTTT
CASSQDAGRGSPLHF
>TRBJ1-2|TRBV30|-|-
TGTGCCTGGAGTGCTGCGCATTCCTATGGCTACACCTTC
CAWSAAHSYGYTF
>TRBJ2-7|TRBV5-1|-|TRBD1
TGCGCCAGCAGCTTGGCCTCCGGGACAGCCTCCTACGAGCAGTACTTC
CASSLASGTASYEQYF
>TRBJ1-1|TRBV29-1|-|-
TGCAGCTCAGGGAAAGGACAGACGAACACTGAAGCTTTCTTT
CSSGKGQTNTEAFF
>TRBJ2-1|TRBV7-2|-|TRBD2
TGTGCCAGCAGCCTCCAAGGGTCGCGGGGGGGCCTTGGCAATGAGCAGTTCTTC
CASSLQGSRGGLGNEQFF
>TRBJ2-2|TRBV29-1|-|-
TGCAGCGTCGCGACAGGCCCTATAAACACCGGGGAGCTGTTTTTT
CSVATGPINTGELFF
>TRBJ2-7|TRBV19|-|-
TGTGCCAGTAGTCTAAGCAGGGGATACTACGAGCAGTACTTC
CASSLSRGYYEQYF
>TRBJ2-7|TRBV28|-|-
TGTGCCAGCAGTTCGGTGCTAACCTCCTACGAGCAGTACTTC
CASSSVLTSYEQYF
>TRBJ2-5|TRBV11-2|once|-
TGTGCCAGCAGCTTAGATGGCCATCAAGAGACCCAGTACTTC
CASSLDGHQETQYF
>TRBJ1-2|TRBV6-1|few|TRBD1
TGTGCCAGCAGTGAAGTGGGACAGGCCTATGGCTACACCTTC
CASSEVGQAYGYTF
>TRBJ1-5|TRBV30|-|-
TGTGCCTGGAGCGGACTAGGTAATCAGCCCCAGCATTTT
CAWSGLGNQPQHF
>TRBJ1-1|TRBV7-2|few|TRBD1
TGTGCCAGCAGCTTAAGGGGACAGGTACCGGGGACTGAAGCTTTCTTT
CASSLRGQVPGTEAFF
>TRBJ2-2|TRBV6-5|-|TRBD1
TGTGCCAGCAGTTACTTTAGGACAGGGACCGGGGAGCTGTTTTTT
CASSYFRTGTGELFF
>TRBJ2-3|TRBV7-9|once|TRBD2
TGTGCCAGCAGGGAAGCGGGGGGCACAGATACGCAGTATTTT
CASREAGGTDTQYF
>TRBJ2-1|TRBV13|-|TRBD2
TGTGCCAGCAGCTTCCTGACTAGCGGTTACAATGAGCAGTTCTTC
CASSFLTSGYNEQFF
>TRBJ1-4|TRBV4-1|-|-
TGCGCCAGCACCTCAACTAATGAAAAACTGTTTTTT
CASTSTNEKLFF
>TRBJ2-5|TRBV5-4|-|TRBD1
TGTGCCAGCAGCCCCCAGGGGGCGGGTTTGGAGACCCAGTACTTC
CASSPQGAGLETQYF
>TRBJ2-7|TRBV18|-|-
TGTGCCAGCTCCGGGACAACGAGCTCCTACGAGCAGTACTTC
CASSGTTSSYEQYF
>TRBJ1-2|TRBV9|-|-
TGTGCCAGCAGCGTAGTCGGAACAGCGGGTGGCTACACCTTC
CASSVVGTAGGYTF
>TRBJ2-5|TRBV12-5|-|TRBD2
TGTGCTAGTGGTCTGCGACTAGCGGGGCAACAAGAGACCCAGTACTTC
CASGLRLAGQQETQYF
>TRBJ2-7|TRBV4-1|-|TRBD1
TGCGCCAGCAGCCGACTCAGTCCACAGGGGTTCCCCACCTACGAGCAGTACTTC
CASSRLSPQGFPTYEQYF
>TRBJ2-1|TRBV27|-|TRBD1
TGTGCCAGCAGTCTCGAGACAGGGGGCGAATCGTACAATGAGCAGTTCTTC
CASSLETGGESYNEQFF
>TRBJ2-3|TRBV6-4|once|-
TGTGCCAGCAGTGTGGCAGGTGCCCCCTCAGATACGCAGTATTTT
CASSVAGAPSDTQYF
>TRBJ1-1|TRBV15|-|-
TGTGCCACCAGCAGACAGGGGAGGGGGGCTGAAGCTTTCTTT
CATSRQGRGAEAFF
>TRBJ1-2|TRBV25-1|-|-
TGTGCCAGCGTAGGGGGATACTATGGCTACACCTTC
CASVGGYYGYTF
>TRBJ2-5|TRBV9|-|TRBD2
TGTGCCAGCAGCGTAGAGTGGGGGGGAGAGACCCAGTACTTC
CASSVEWGGETQYF
>TRBJ2-5|TRBV29-1|-|-
TGCAGCGTTCGGGACTTCCAAGAGACCCAGTACTTC
CSVRDFQETQYF
>TRBJ1-2|TRBV6-5|few|TRBD1
TGTGCCAGCAGACCCGGGACAGGGCCTTATGGCTACACCTTC
CASRPGTGPYGYTF
>TRBJ1-5|TRBV25-1|-|-
TGTGCCAGCAGTGTAACAGATCAGCCCCAGCATTTT
CASSVTDQPQHF
>TRBJ1-5|TRBV10-2|-|TRBD1
TGCGCCAGCAGTGTGACAGGGGATAGCAATCAGCCCCAGCATTTT
CASSVTGDSNQPQHF
>TRBJ1-4|TRBV2|-|-
TGTGCCAGCAGGGGGCGCGAGGTAAAACCGTTTTTT
CASRGREVKPFF
>TRBJ1-6|TRBV6-1|-|TRBD1
TGTGCCAGCAATGACAGGGGGCAGAACTATAATTCACCCCTCCACTTT
CASNDRGQNYNSPLHF
>TRBJ1-2|TRBV5-1|once|TRBD1
TGCGCCAGCCAACCCGGACAGGGGGCCGCTGGCTACACCTTC
CASQPGQGAAGYTF
>TRBJ1-2|TRBV18|-|-
TGTGCCAGCTCACCAGCAGGGTCCTATGGCTACACCTTC
CASSPAGSYGYTF
>TRBJ1-4|TRBV7-3|few|-
TGTGCCAGCAGCTTAACTCCCATCAATGAAAAACTGTTTTTT
CASSLTPINEKLFF
>TRBJ2-7|TRBV7-9|few|TRBD1
TGTGCCAGCACCGAATGGGACAGGGCAGCAGGTGAGCAGTACTTC
CASTEWDRAAGEQYF
>TRBJ1-6|TRBV6-5|-|TRBD1
TGTGCCACTTCCGGGACAGGCGATAATTCACCCCTCCACTTT
CATSGTGDNSPLHF
>TRBJ1-5|TRBV19|once|-
TGTGCCAGTGACCAGGGAGGTTGGAGCAATCAGCCCCAGCATTTT
CASDQGGWSNQPQHF
>TRBJ1-1|TRBV7-2|-|TRBD1
TGTGCCAGCAGCTTGTCCCGACAGGGGGCAGTGAACACTGAAGCTTTCTTT
CASSLSRQGAVNTEAFF